These 10 T cell receptor beta chains were all obtained from the same sample, sequenced in a study of CD8 T cells in ankylosing spondylitis. TCRdb re-called the 5' RACE reads with MiXCR, one entry per CDR3 protein. Of 150,000 to 200,000 distinct CDR3 sequences listed, about 20% are singletons. Sequencing was done on a sample of blood, either unsorted or a sorted T cell fraction (not recorded which). Receptor source: a male donor under 30 with ankylosing spondylitis or in good health (not recorded which).

This clonotype was counted many times. This chain joins TRBV18 and TRBJ1-4, with 7 bases lining up with TRBD1. V shed 6 bases and J 5 bases; nucleotides not matched to a gene: 9. Per the germline V gene, CDR1 is KGHSH and CDR2 is LQKENI. The CDR3 totals 15 residues. Written as DNA, the CDR3 is TGTGCCAGCTCTCTCCGACAGGGTTTAAATGAAAAACTGTTTTTT. Translated: CASSLRQGLNEKLFF.

This chain connects TRBV4-1 to TRBJ2-1; D is perhaps TRBD2 (5 bases). The CDR3 is 12 amino acids. With 4 bases removed from V and 6 bases from J, the gap between germline ends came to 7 bases. Germline lookup yields CDR1 MGHRA and CDR2 YSYEKL. The CDR3 DNA is TGCGCCAGCAGCCGGACTTCCAATGAGCAGTTCTTC. Translating gives CASSRTSNEQFF.

In this sample, this clonotype turned up many times. The CDR3, as DNA: TGTGCCAGCAGCCGCACAGATACGCAGTATTTT. Translated: CASSRTDTQYF. The V gene is TRBV5-6, the J gene TRBJ2-3; D is unresolved. The germline gives CDR1 SGHDT, CDR2 YYEEEE. V gave up 4 bases and J gave up 1 base, with 1 base separating them. The CDR3 loop spans 11 amino acids.

The table lists this clonotype with many counts. The chain has TRBV7-9 and TRBJ1-5; 9 bases fit TRBD1. Trimming cost V 0 bases and J 0 bases; bases outside gene matches: 3. The length of the CDR3 is 17 residues. The germline V gene has CDR1 SEHNR and CDR2 FQNEAQ (reference sequence). The DNA for the CDR3 is TGTGCCAGCAGCTTAGCGGGACAGGGTTATAGCAATCAGCCCCAGCATTTT. Its protein product is CASSLAGQGYSNQPQHF.

This clonotype was seen many times. V is TRBV20-1 and J is TRBJ1-2, with TRBD1 matching over 7 bases. V lost 3 bases, J lost 8 bases, and 27 bases stayed unmatched. CDR1 is DFQATT and CDR2 is SNEGSKA in the germline V gene (reference sequence). CDR3 length: 19 amino acids. CDR3 amino acids: CSARRGTVPISSFLGGYTF. The CDR3 DNA sequence: TGCAGTGCTAGGAGAGGGACAGTACCTATTTCTAGCTTTCTCGGGGGCTACACCTTC.

The CDR3 is CASSADRGNTQYF. The CDR3 DNA is TGTGCCAGCAGCGCCGACAGGGGAAATACGCAGTATTTT. This chain links TRBV6-1 with TRBJ2-3, with TRBD1 identical over 8 bases. With 6 bases clipped from V and 7 bases from J, the junction kept 6 bases outside the gene matches. Germline-derived CDR1 and CDR2 are MNHNS and SASEGT. This CDR3 contains 13 residues.

This clonotype was counted ten times or more. This rearrangement joins TRBV9 to TRBJ1-2; TRBD1 matches 7 bases. Germline lookup yields CDR1 SGDLS and CDR2 YYNGEE. J gave up 3 bases and V 0 bases, and 2 bases lay outside the gene matches. The CDR3 is made up of 14 amino acids. The CDR3 protein is CASSVGQGDYGYTF. CDR3 DNA: TGTGCCAGCAGCGTAGGACAGGGCGACTATGGCTACACCTTC.

This clonotype was detected many times. The chain combines TRBV29-1 with TRBJ1-2, with D unresolved. Looked up from germline, CDR1 is SQVTM and CDR2 is ANQGSEA. This CDR3 has 11 amino acids. V was clipped by 6 bases and J by 4 bases, with 9 bases between them. CDR3 in DNA: TGCAGCGTACCGGGAATCTATGGCTACACCTTC. This sequence encodes CSVPGIYGYTF.

This clonotype was seen at least ten times. The J gene is TRBJ2-1, the V gene TRBV7-6; 7 positions match TRBD2. The CDR3 has 21 amino acids. The V segment lost 5 bases and the J segment 0 bases; nucleotides outside the gene matches: 22. The germline V gene has CDR1 SGHVS and CDR2 FNYEAQ. CDR3 sequence: CASSLLGASGITASSYNEQFF. In nucleotides, the CDR3 is TGTGCCAGCAGCCTACTGGGCGCTAGCGGCATAACGGCGAGCTCCTACAATGAGCAGTTCTTC.

The chain recombines TRBV4-2 with TRBJ2-2; the match to TRBD2 covers 12 bases. V was clipped by 6 bases and J by 6 bases; unmatched bases: 5. The CDR3 contains 15 residues. Germline loops: CDR1 LGHNA, CDR2 YNFKEQ. The CDR3 here is CASRRLAGEAGELFF. DNA for the CDR3: TGTGCCAGCAGAAGACTAGCGGGAGAGGCCGGGGAGCTGTTTTTT.